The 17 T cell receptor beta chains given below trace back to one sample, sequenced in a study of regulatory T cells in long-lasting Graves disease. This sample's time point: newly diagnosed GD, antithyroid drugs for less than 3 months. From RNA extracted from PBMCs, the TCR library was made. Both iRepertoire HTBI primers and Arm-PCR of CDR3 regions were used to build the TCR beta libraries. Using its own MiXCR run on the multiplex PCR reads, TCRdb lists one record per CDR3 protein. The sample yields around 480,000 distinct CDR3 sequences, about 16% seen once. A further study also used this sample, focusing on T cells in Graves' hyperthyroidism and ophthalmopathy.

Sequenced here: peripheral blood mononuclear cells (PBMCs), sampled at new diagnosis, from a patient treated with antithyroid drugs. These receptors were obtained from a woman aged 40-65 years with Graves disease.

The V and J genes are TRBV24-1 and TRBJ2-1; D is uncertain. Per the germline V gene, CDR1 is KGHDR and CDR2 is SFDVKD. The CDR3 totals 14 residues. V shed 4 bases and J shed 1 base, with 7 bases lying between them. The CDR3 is CATSDSGSYNEQFF. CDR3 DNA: TGTGCCACCAGTGACAGTGGGTCCTACAATGAGCAGTTCTTC.

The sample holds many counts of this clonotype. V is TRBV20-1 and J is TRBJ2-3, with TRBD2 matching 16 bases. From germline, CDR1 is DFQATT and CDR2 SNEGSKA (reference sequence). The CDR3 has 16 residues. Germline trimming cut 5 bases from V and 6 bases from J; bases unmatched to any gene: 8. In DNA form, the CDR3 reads TGCAGTGCTCCCGTGGGACTAGCGGGGGGGTCCGATACGCAGTATTTT. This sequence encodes CSAPVGLAGGSDTQYF.

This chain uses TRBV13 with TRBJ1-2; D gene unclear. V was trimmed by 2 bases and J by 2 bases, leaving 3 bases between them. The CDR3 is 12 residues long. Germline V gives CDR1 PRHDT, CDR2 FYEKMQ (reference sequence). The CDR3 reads CASSLPNYGYTF. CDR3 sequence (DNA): TGTGCCAGCAGCTTACCCAACTATGGCTACACCTTC.

The CDR3 nucleotides are TGTGCCAGCAGCTTAAGGGAGGGCAGTAATGAAAAACTGTTTTTT. As protein: CASSLREGSNEKLFF. The V gene is TRBV7-2, the J gene TRBJ1-4; no definite D call. The CDR3 is 15 amino acids. Deletions cut 2 bases from V and 4 bases from J, with 11 bases between. CDR1 is SGHTA, CDR2 FQGNSA, per germline.

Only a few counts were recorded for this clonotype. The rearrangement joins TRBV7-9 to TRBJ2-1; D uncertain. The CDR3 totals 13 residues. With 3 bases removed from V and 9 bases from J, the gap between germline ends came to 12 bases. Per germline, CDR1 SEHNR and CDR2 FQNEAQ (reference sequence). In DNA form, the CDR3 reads TGTGCCAGCAGCTTTGGCGTGATTGGTGAGCAGTTCTTC. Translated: CASSFGVIGEQFF. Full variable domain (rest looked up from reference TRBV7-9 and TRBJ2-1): DTGVSQNPRHKITKRGQNVTFRCDPISEHNRLYWYRQTLGQGPEFLTYFQNEAQLEKSRLLSDRFSAERPKGSFSTLEIQRTEQGDSAMYLCASSFGVIGEQFFGPGTRLTVL.

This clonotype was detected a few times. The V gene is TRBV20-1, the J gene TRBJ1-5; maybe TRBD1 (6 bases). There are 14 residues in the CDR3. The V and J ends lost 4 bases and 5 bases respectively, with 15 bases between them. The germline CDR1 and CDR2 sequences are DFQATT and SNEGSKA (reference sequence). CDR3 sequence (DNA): TGCAGTGCTACCCCGGACAGCCGCTATCAGCCCCAGCATTTT. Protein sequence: CSATPDSRYQPQHF.

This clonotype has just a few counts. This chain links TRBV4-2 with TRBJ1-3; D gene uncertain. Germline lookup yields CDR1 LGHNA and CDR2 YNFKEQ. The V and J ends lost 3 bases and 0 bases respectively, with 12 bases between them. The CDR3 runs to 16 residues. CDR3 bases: TGTGCCAGCAGCCAGTCGGCGGCAAGCTCTGGAAACACCATATATTTT. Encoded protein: CASSQSAASSGNTIYF.

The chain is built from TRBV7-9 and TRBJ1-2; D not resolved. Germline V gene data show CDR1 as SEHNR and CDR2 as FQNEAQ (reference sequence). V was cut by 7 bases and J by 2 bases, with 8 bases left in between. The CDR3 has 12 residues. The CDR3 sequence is CASNEENYGYTF. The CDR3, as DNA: TGTGCCAGCAACGAGGAAAACTATGGCTACACCTTC.

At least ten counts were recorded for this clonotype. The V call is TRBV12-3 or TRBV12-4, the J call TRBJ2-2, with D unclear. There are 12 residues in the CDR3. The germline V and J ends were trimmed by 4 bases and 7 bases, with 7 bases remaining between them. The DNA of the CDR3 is TGTGCCAGCAGTTCCCTTGGCGGGGAGCTGTTTTTT. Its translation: CASSSLGGELFF.

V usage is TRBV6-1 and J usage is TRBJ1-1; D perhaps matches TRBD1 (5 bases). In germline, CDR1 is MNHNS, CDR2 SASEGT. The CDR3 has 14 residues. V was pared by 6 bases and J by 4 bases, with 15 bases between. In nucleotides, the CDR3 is TGTGCCAGCAGCAAAGGGGTTTATGGCACTGAAGCTTTCTTT. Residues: CASSKGVYGTEAFF.

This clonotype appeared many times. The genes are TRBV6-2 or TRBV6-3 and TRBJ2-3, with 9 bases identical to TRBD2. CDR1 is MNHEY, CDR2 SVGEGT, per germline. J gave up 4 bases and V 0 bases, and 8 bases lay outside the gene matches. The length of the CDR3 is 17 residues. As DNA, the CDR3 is TGTGCCAGCAGTTACTCAAGCCCCCTAGCGGGGCCAGATACGCAGTATTTT. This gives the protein CASSYSSPLAGPDTQYF.

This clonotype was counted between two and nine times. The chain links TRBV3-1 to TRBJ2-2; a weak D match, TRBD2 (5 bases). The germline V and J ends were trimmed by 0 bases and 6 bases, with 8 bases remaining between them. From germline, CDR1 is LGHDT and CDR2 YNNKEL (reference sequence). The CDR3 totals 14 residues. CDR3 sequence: CASSQDGRAGELFF. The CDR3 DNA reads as TGTGCCAGCAGCCAAGATGGGCGGGCCGGGGAGCTGTTTTTT.

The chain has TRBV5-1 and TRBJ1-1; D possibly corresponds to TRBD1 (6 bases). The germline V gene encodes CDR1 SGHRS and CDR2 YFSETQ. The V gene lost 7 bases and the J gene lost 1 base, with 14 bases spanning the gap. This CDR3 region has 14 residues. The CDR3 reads CASHLGGPNTEAFF. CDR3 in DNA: TGCGCCAGCCACTTAGGGGGACCGAACACTGAAGCTTTCTTT.

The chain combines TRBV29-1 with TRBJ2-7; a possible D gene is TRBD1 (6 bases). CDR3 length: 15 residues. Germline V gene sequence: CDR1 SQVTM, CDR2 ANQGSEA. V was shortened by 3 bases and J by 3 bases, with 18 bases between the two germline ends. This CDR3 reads CSVEGQGSLRYEQYF. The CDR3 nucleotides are TGCAGCGTTGAGGGTCAGGGGTCCCTGCGCTACGAGCAGTACTTC.

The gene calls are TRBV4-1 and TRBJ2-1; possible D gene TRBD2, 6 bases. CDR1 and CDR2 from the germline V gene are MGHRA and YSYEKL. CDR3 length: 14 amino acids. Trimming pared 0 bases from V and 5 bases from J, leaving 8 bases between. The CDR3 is CASSQDSGDNEQFF. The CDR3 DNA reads TGCGCCAGCAGCCAAGACTCGGGGGACAATGAGCAGTTCTTC.

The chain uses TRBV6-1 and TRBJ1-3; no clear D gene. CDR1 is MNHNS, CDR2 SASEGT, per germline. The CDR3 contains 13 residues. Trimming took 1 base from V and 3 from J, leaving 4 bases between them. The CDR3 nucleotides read TGTGCCAGCAGTGAAGGTTTTGGAAACACCATATATTTT. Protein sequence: CASSEGFGNTIYF.

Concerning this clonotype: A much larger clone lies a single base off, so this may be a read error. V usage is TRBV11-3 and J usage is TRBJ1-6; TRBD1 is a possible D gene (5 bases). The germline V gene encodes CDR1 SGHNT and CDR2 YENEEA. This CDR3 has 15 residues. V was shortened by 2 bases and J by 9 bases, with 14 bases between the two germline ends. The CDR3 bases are TGTGCCAGCAGCTTACTACGGGGGAGCTGTTCACCCCTCCACTTT. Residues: CASSLLRGSCSPLHF.